This T cell receptor beta chain was sequenced in a study of blood T cells in healthy people across ages. Using a J-beta primer mix together with a sample-barcoded 5' primer, a second PCR was run for about 6 to 12 cycles. TCRdb re-derived calls from the 5' RACE reads in MiXCR, one entry per CDR3 protein. Found here are more than 650,000 distinct CDR3 sequences, 25% to 30% of them singletons; the top ten hold approximately 2.9%. CDR1 is SQVTM and CDR2 is ANQGSEA in the germline V gene. The V gene lost 4 bases and the J gene lost 7 bases, with 19 bases spanning the gap. This CDR3 is built from 14 residues. This clonotype was seen repeatedly, ten times or more. A further study also used this sample, focusing on T cells of mothers and their children. That paper notes: Addition of sample barcodes and 2-4 random nucleotides occurred through the M1S primer of the second PCR.

Sequenced: blood. The TCR was taken from a boy younger than 18 in good health. The rearrangement uses TRBV29-1 and TRBJ1-2; D is possibly TRBD1 (5 bases). In DNA, the CDR3 is TGCAGCGTTGGCTCCTCCGGCACCGGGGCTGGCTACACCTTC. It encodes CSVGSSGTGAGYTF.